This T cell receptor (beta chain) was captured in a study of spatial heterogeneity in lung cancer. Time point of the sample: sample taken at primary tumor resection. Whole RNA obtained from tumor, nontumor lung or frozen PBMC underwent sequencing without sorting. The donors, approximately 66 patients with untreated early-stage non-small cell lung cancer, provided the samples. TCRdb reanalysed the 5' RACE reads using MiXCR and keeps one entry per CDR3 protein. Altogether some 38,000 distinct CDR3 sequences are present, 6% to 8% being singletons, with the ten largest covering 25% to 35%. This CDR3 contains 15 residues. Germline assignment: CDR1 KGHDR and CDR2 SFDVKD. The junction had 2 bases not matched to a gene; V was cut back by 4 bases and J by 0 bases. This clonotype has a count of ten or more.

The starting material was PBMCs, obtained at surgery. This chain uses TRBV24-1 with TRBJ2-1; TRBD2 aligns across 7 bases. The sequence came from a male donor with early-stage non-small cell lung cancer. The CDR3 protein is CATSETGGSYNEQFF. For the CDR3, the DNA is TGTGCCACCAGTGAAACGGGAGGCTCCTACAATGAGCAGTTCTTC.